This is a list of T cell receptor beta chains from one sample in a study of blood T cell repertoires in COVID-19. Produced via immunoSEQ multiplex PCR; TCRdb's table is partial and in-frame only. The data show 250,000 to 350,000 clones, roughly 87% seen once. Sequencing was done on a sample of peripheral blood. These receptor sequences come from a woman between 50 and 59 years old who had recovered from COVID-19. Each CDR3 is given with its conserved first and last residue. The D gene is left open where the match is weak. The listing skips clone size in some rows; elsewhere it reads once, few, many or a size class.

-,TRBV6-6,TRBJ1-5,-,TGTGCCAGCAGTCAAAGCGGACGGGGAGTCAATCAGCCCCAGCATTTT,CASSQSGRGVNQPQHF
TRBD2,TRBV4-1,TRBJ2-4,-,TGCGCCAGCAGCCTTACTCCGGGACTAGCCGGGAACATTCAGTACTTC,CASSLTPGLAGNIQYF
-,TRBV5-4,TRBJ2-7,-,TGTGCCAGCAGCCTTGGCACTAGTTTGGGGGGCGAGCAGTACTTC,CASSLGTSLGGEQYF
-,TRBV10-3,TRBJ2-5,-,TGTGCCATCAGTGAGTCGAGTGGGGGACTCGAAACCCAGTACTTC,CAISESSGGLETQYF
TRBD2,TRBV5-1,TRBJ2-2,-,TGCGCCAGTACCCTAGCGGACACCGGGGAGCTGTTTTTT,CASTLADTGELFF
TRBD2,TRBV4-3,TRBJ2-1,-,TGCGCCAGCAGCCAAGTACCAGCGGGAGGGAGAGATGAGCAGTTCTTC,CASSQVPAGGRDEQFF
TRBD2,TRBV19,TRBJ2-2,once,TGTGCCAGTAGTATTGGGGGGCTAGCGGGAACCACCGGGGAGCTGTTTTTT,CASSIGGLAGTTGELFF
TRBD1,TRBV9,TRBJ2-1,-,TGTGCCAGCAGCTTCGGGACGGGACAGGGTGGGAATGAGCAGTTCTTC,CASSFGTGQGGNEQFF
-,TRBV5-4,TRBJ2-7,-,TGTGCCAGCAGCTTGGTTCAGGGGAGCGAGCAGTACTTC,CASSLVQGSEQYF
-,TRBV4-1,TRBJ1-2,-,TGCGCCAGCAGCCATATTAGTATGCTGAACTATGGCTACACCTTC,CASSHISMLNYGYTF
-,TRBV19,TRBJ1-2,-,TGTGCCAGTCGTCCTCATACAGCATTTTTCAACTATGGCTACACCTTC,CASRPHTAFFNYGYTF
TRBD2,TRBV12-5,TRBJ2-5,once,TGTGCTAGTGGGCTTATGGGACTAGCGGGCGAGACCCAGTACTTC,CASGLMGLAGETQYF
TRBD1,TRBV27,TRBJ1-2,-,TGTGCCAGCAGTTTATGGACAGGGTCTGGCTACACCTTC,CASSLWTGSGYTF
TRBD1,TRBV27,TRBJ1-1,-,TGTGCCAGCTCTCCAGGGGGCGGCACTGAAGCTTTCTTT,CASSPGGGTEAFF
TRBD2,TRBV4-3,TRBJ2-1,-,TGCGCCAGCAGCCAAGTTCTAGCGGGGAAGAATGAGCAGTTCTTC,CASSQVLAGKNEQFF
-,TRBV7-9,TRBJ2-7,-,TGTGCCAGCAGCCCGAGCAACGAGCAGTACTTC,CASSPSNEQYF
TRBD1,TRBV6-2/TRBV6-3,TRBJ1-6,-,TGTGCCAGCAGTCACCAGGGGGCCGGGAATTCACCCCTCCACTTT,CASSHQGAGNSPLHF
TRBD1,TRBV20-1,TRBJ1-4,-,TGCAGTGCTAGTCAGGGGGCGAGAAATGAAAAACTGTTTTTT,CSASQGARNEKLFF
-,TRBV6-2/TRBV6-3,TRBJ2-2,-,TGTGCCAGCAGTTACTCACAGGAGACCGGGGAGCTGTTTTTT,CASSYSQETGELFF
-,TRBV6-2/TRBV6-3,TRBJ2-5,-,TGTGCCAGCAGTTACCGTCTCGGGACATCAGAGACCCAGTACTTC,CASSYRLGTSETQYF
TRBD2,TRBV14,TRBJ2-2,-,TGTGCCAGCAGCCACCCCGGCCTATTCGGGCGGGGGACCGGGGAGCTGTTTTTT,CASSHPGLFGRGTGELFF
-,TRBV27,TRBJ2-7,-,TGTGCCAGCAGTTTATCGCCAGGGGTGGGTTCCGAGCAGTACTTC,CASSLSPGVGSEQYF
TRBD1,TRBV7-9,TRBJ1-1,-,TGTGCCAGCAGACCGAAGCACCGGGACAGGGGCTTTCTGAACACTGAAGCTTTCTTT,CASRPKHRDRGFLNTEAFF
TRBD2,TRBV10-3,TRBJ2-7,once,TGTGCCAGTGGGGCTAGCGGCACCTACGAGCAGTACTTC,CASGASGTYEQYF
-,TRBV7-9,TRBJ1-2,-,TGTGCCAGCAGCTTCGGGCAAGGGGTATCTGGGACCTTC,CASSFGQGVSGTF
-,TRBV6-5,TRBJ1-5,few,TGTGCCAGCAGTTCTCGGACAGTAACTAGCAATCAGCCCCAGCATTTT,CASSSRTVTSNQPQHF
TRBD2,TRBV28,TRBJ2-3,-,TGTGCCAGCAGTTCGACTAGCGGGAGCACAGATACGCAGTATTTT,CASSSTSGSTDTQYF
-,TRBV6-5,TRBJ2-7,-,TGTGCCAGCAGTCGAACAGGTAACGAGCAGTACTTC,CASSRTGNEQYF
TRBD1,TRBV7-8,TRBJ1-2,few,TGTGCCAGCAGCCGAGGGGCCGTGGTGGGGACAGGGTTGGAGTATGGCTACACCTTC,CASSRGAVVGTGLEYGYTF
-,TRBV7-2,TRBJ1-2,-,TGTGCCAGCAGATCAGGGACACTGCGGGGCTACACCTTC,CASRSGTLRGYTF
TRBD1,TRBV7-3,TRBJ2-2,-,TGTGCCAGCAGCAAACAGGGGGCCGGGGAGCTGTTTTTT,CASSKQGAGELFF
TRBD2,TRBV6-2/TRBV6-3,TRBJ2-4,-,TGTGCCAGCAGTACGACTAGCGGGGTACCCAAAAACATTCAGTACTTC,CASSTTSGVPKNIQYF
-,TRBV3-1/TRBV3-2,TRBJ1-2,-,TGTGCCAGCAGCCAAGCTGGCCGGGACTATGGCTACACCTTC,CASSQAGRDYGYTF
TRBD1,TRBV9,TRBJ1-1,-,TGTGCCAGCAGCGCATTACAGGGGAGCACTGAAGCTTTCTTT,CASSALQGSTEAFF
TRBD2,TRBV19,TRBJ2-2,once,TGTGCCAGTAGTATATTGGGGACTAGCGGGAGCACCGGGGAGCTGTTTTTT,CASSILGTSGSTGELFF
TRBD1,TRBV27,TRBJ1-2,-,TGTGCCAGCAGTTTCGGGACAGGGCAAGGCTACACCTTC,CASSFGTGQGYTF
-,TRBV7-9,TRBJ2-3,few,TGTGCCAGCAGCTTAGCGCAGAAAAGCACAGATACGCAGTATTTT,CASSLAQKSTDTQYF
TRBD1,TRBV6-2/TRBV6-3,TRBJ1-1,-,TGTGCCAGCAGTTCCGGACAGGAGTGGACTGAAGCTTTCTTT,CASSSGQEWTEAFF
TRBD1,TRBV12-3/TRBV12-4,TRBJ1-1,-,TGTGCCAGCAGAGAGGGACAGAAGACTGAAGCTTTCTTT,CASREGQKTEAFF
-,TRBV10-3,TRBJ1-2,once,TGTGCCATCAGTGTCGGACGGAGGGATGGCTACACCTTC,CAISVGRRDGYTF
TRBD1,TRBV5-4,TRBJ1-2,-,TGTGCCAGCAGCTCTTCCAGGACAGGGAATTATGGCTACACCTTC,CASSSSRTGNYGYTF
-,TRBV30,TRBJ1-2,-,TGTGCCTGCCGCCCCCCGGGAGGAGGCTATGGCTACACCTTC,CACRPPGGGYGYTF
TRBD1,TRBV5-1,TRBJ1-2,-,TGCGCCAGCAGCGCCTGGACAGGCCTAAACTATGGCTACACCTTC,CASSAWTGLNYGYTF
-,TRBV7-8,TRBJ1-1,once,TGTGCCAGCATCCTCGACAGGGAAGCTTTCTTT,CASILDREAFF
TRBD1,TRBV9,TRBJ1-3,-,TGTGCCAGCAGCGTTGGGACAGGGGGAAACACCATATATTTT,CASSVGTGGNTIYF